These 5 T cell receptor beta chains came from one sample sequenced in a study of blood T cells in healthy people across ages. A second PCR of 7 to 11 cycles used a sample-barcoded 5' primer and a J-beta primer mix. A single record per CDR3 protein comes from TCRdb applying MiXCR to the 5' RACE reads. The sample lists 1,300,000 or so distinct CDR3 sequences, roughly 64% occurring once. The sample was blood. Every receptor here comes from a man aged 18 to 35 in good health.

Here the CDR3 DNA reads TGTGCCAGCAGCGAACGAGCGGCCAAAGAGACCCAGTACTTC. Its protein is CASSERAAKETQYF. J is TRBJ2-5 and V is TRBV7-9; D perhaps matches TRBD2 (5 bases). In germline, CDR1 is SEHNR, CDR2 FQNEAQ (reference sequence). Trimming removed 5 bases from V and 3 bases from J, with 13 bases in between. This CDR3 has 14 residues.

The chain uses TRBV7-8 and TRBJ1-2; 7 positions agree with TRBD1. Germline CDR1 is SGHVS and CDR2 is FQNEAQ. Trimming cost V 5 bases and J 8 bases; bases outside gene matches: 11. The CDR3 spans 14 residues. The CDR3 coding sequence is TGTGCCAGCAGCACTCCGGACAGGAAGGACGGCTACACCTTC. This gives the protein CASSTPDRKDGYTF.

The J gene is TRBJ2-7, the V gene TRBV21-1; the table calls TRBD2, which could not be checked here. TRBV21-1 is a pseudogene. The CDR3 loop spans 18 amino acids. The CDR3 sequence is CASSKEGLAGPCSYEQYF. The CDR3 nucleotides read TGTGCCAGCAGCAAAGAGGGACTAGCGGGTCCTTGCTCCTACGAGCAGTACTTC.

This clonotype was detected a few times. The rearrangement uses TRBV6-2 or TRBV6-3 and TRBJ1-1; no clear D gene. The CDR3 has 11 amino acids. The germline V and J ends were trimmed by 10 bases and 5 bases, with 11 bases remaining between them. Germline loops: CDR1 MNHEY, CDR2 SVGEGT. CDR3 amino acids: CATRFLTEAFF. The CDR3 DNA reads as TGTGCCACCCGTTTCTTAACTGAAGCTTTCTTT.

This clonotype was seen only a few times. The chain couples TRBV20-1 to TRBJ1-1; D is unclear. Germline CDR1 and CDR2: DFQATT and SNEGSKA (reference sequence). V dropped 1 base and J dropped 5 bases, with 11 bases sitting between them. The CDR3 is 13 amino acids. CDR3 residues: CSARVSRETEAFF. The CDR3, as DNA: TGCAGTGCTAGAGTTTCGAGGGAAACTGAAGCTTTCTTT.